This T cell receptor beta chain was identified during a study of OX40 agonist ivuxolimab in advanced cancers. As for the study in general: Of mixed ages from about 20 to 80 and averaging approximately 60 years, the group was roughly 85% male. People who had prior anti-PD-1, anti-PD-L1 or anti-CTLA-4 therapy could take part, and less than 50% had some.

The V gene lost 1 base and the J gene lost 5 bases, with 12 bases spanning the gap. This CDR3 has 14 residues. CDR1 and CDR2 (germline): SGDLS, YYNGEE. This table comes from immunoSEQ multiplex PCR, and its TCRdb copy is limited to in-frame clones, with some not included. The sample comprises fewer than 20,000 clones, 75% to 80% of which are singletons, and approximately 15% rests with the top ten. The sequencing here drew on CD4+ or CD8+ T cells sorted from blood, taken in a trial of the OX40 agonist ivuxolimab. The chain carries TRBV9 and TRBJ2-5; D remains ambiguous. The TCR comes from an adult with an advanced solid tumor such as melanoma, head and neck, liver or kidney cancer. CDR3 in DNA: TGTGCCAGCAGCGTAAGACACGGCTGGGAGACCCAGTACTTC. This gives the protein CASSVRHGWETQYF.